These 24 T cell receptor beta chains were sequenced from one sample in a study of beta chain features in type 1 diabetes. Sequencing targeted expressed TCRB transcripts, as all isolated RNA had been reverse transcribed. Profiling relied on immunoSEQ multiplex PCR, and the TCRdb table lists in-frame clones only, not all of them. This sample has over 150,000 clones, with about 8.1% found just once. Input material: central memory CD4+ T cells from blood. Receptors were obtained from a man between 18 and 29 years old in good health.

This clone has only a few counts. V and J are TRBV11-2 and TRBJ2-7; possible D gene TRBD1, 6 bases. CDR3 size: 15 residues. The germline V gene encodes CDR1 SGHAT and CDR2 FQNNGV. V was cut by 3 bases and J by 4 bases, with 16 bases left in between. The CDR3 protein is CASSFPPGVGYEQYF. The CDR3 region has the DNA TGTGCCAGCAGCTTCCCACCAGGGGTGGGATACGAGCAGTACTTC.

This clone was picked up a small number of times. This rearrangement joins TRBV28 to TRBJ1-5, with TRBD1 matching over 7 bases. J was trimmed by 7 bases and V by 4 bases; bases with no gene match: 7. CDR1 is MDHEN, CDR2 SYDVKM, per germline. The CDR3 has 14 residues. The CDR3 region has the DNA TGTGCCAGCAGTTCGGGACAGTCCCGACAGCCCCAGCATTTT. Encoded protein: CASSSGQSRQPQHF.

Only a few counts were recorded for this clone. V is TRBV7-2 and J is TRBJ1-2; 7 nucleotides line up with TRBD1. Per the germline V gene, CDR1 is SGHTA and CDR2 is FQGNSA. This CDR3 is 16 amino acids long. Unmatched junction bases numbered 19, after V lost 7 bases and J lost 8 bases. CDR3 in DNA: TGTGCCAGCACCTATCCTTGGACAGGCGCTACGGGCGGCTACACCTTC. This translates into CASTYPWTGATGGYTF.

Many counts were recorded for this clone. The CDR3 region has the DNA TGTGCCAGCAGCGTGGGACTAGCGGAAAGATACAATGAGCAGTTCTTC. It encodes CASSVGLAERYNEQFF. J is TRBJ2-1 and V is TRBV7-2, with 11 bases that match TRBD2. Germline CDR1 is SGHTA and CDR2 is FQGNSA. Trimming took 5 bases from V and 4 from J; bases not matched to a gene: 7. The CDR3 covers 16 residues.

This clone has a handful of counts. J is TRBJ1-1 and V is TRBV18; D gene uncertain. Germline lookup yields CDR1 KGHSH and CDR2 LQKENI. This CDR3 region has 14 residues. The V gene lost 4 bases and the J gene lost 3 bases, with 12 bases spanning the gap. CDR3 DNA sequence: TGTGCCAGCTCACGACTGAAGAAAGACACTGAAGCTTTCTTT. It encodes CASSRLKKDTEAFF.

The J gene is TRBJ1-1, the V gene TRBV7-8, with D possibly matching TRBD1 (6 bases). Germline V gene lookup returns CDR1 SGHVS and CDR2 FQNEAQ. The CDR3 length is 16 residues. Trimming stripped 4 bases from V and 1 base from J, with 16 bases between. CDR3 bases: TGTGCCAGCAGCTACCGACAGGCGCGGGCGAACACTGAAGCTTTCTTT. It yields the protein CASSYRQARANTEAFF.

The chain has TRBV28 and TRBJ2-7, with D perhaps matching TRBD1 (6 bases). Germline lookup yields CDR1 MDHEN and CDR2 SYDVKM. This CDR3 spans 14 amino acids. Trimming removed 4 bases from V and 2 bases from J, with 12 bases in between. This CDR3 reads CASSSTGATYEQYF. CDR3 sequence (DNA): TGTGCCAGCAGTTCGACAGGCGCAACCTACGAGCAGTACTTC.

The sample holds a few counts of this clone. This chain links TRBV7-2 with TRBJ2-5, with a weak D call TRBD2 (6 bases). The CDR3 is 15 amino acids. The ends were cut back, 2 bases at V and 11 bases at J, with 21 bases in the middle. Germline V lookup: CDR1 SGHTA, CDR2 FQGNSA. The CDR3 loop is CASSLIGSAGTQQYF. The CDR3 nucleotides read TGTGCCAGCAGCTTAATTGGGTCTGCGGGGACCCAACAGTACTTC.

This clone was recorded many times. The chain employs TRBV28 and TRBJ1-2, with D unclear. CDR3 length: 17 amino acids. Looked up from germline, CDR1 is MDHEN and CDR2 is SYDVKM. V was cut by 8 bases and J by 7 bases, with 29 bases left in between. The CDR3 coding sequence is TGTGCCAGCGGTCCCCTTCTGTCACGAACAATCAGAGGTGGCTACACCTTC. Translating it yields CASGPLLSRTIRGGYTF.

This clone was observed at least ten times. This sequence joins TRBV30 and TRBJ2-2; 8 nucleotides agree with TRBD2. This CDR3 has 14 residues. Germline CDR1 GTSNPN, CDR2 SVGIG (reference sequence). V trimming: 4 bases; J trimming: 0 bases; junction bases outside the gene matches: 1. CDR3 region: CAWIAGTNTGELFF. The CDR3 DNA reads as TGTGCCTGGATAGCGGGAACGAACACCGGGGAGCTGTTTTTT. The full variable domain, in which reference TRBV30 and TRBJ2-2 provide the parts outside the CDR3, is SQTIHQWPATLVQPVGSPLSLECTVEGTSNPNLYWYRQAAGRGLQLLFYSVGIGQISSEVPQNLSASRPQDRQFILSSKKLLLSDSGFYLCAWIAGTNTGELFFGEGSRLTVL.

This chain joins TRBV4-3 and TRBJ2-5; 9 positions agree with TRBD1. Near its end, the DNA agrees better with TRBJ2-7, so the J call may be wrong. The CDR3 covers 16 residues. Germline V gene lookup returns CDR1 LGHNA and CDR2 YSLEER. CDR3 nucleotides: TGCGCCAGCAGCCACCACAGGGGACAGGGAGGCTACGAGCAGTACTTC. It yields the protein CASSHHRGQGGYEQYF.

In this sample, this clone turned up once. DNA of the CDR3: TGTGCCAGCAGCATAGACAGGGGATTATTGAATGAGCAGTTCTTC. It codes for CASSIDRGLLNEQFF. This rearrangement joins TRBV2 to TRBJ2-1; the match to TRBD1 covers 8 bases. Germline CDR1 reads SNHLY; CDR2 reads FYNNEI. There are 15 residues in the CDR3. V shed 6 bases, J shed 7 bases, and the junction held 11 bases outside the gene matches. Filled out from reference TRBV2 and TRBJ2-1, the complete variable domain reads EPEVTQTPSHQVTQMGQEVILRCVPISNHLYFYWYRQILGQKVEFLVSFYNNEISEKSEIFDDQFSVERPDGSNFTLKIRSTKLEDSAMYFCASSIDRGLLNEQFFGPGTRLTVL.

This clone was recorded a few times. The V call is TRBV5-8, the J call TRBJ2-3, with D unresolved. V was shortened by 0 bases and J by 3 bases, with 5 bases between the two germline ends. CDR1 is SGHTS, CDR2 YDEGEE, per germline. CDR3 length equals 13 residues. This chain's CDR3 is CASSLDWTDTQYF. In nucleotides, the CDR3 is TGTGCCAGCAGCTTGGACTGGACAGATACGCAGTATTTT.

This clone has just a few counts. The CDR3 nucleotides read TGTGCCAGCGGGGAGCCGCGGGCCCGAAACAATGAGCAGTTCTTC. Translating gives CASGEPRARNNEQFF. The J gene is TRBJ2-1, the V gene TRBV6-5; perhaps TRBD2 as D (5 bases). The CDR3 has 15 residues. The ends were cut back, 8 bases at V and 5 bases at J, with 19 bases in the middle. CDR1 and CDR2 (germline): MNHEY, SVGAGI.

The chain joins TRBV19 to TRBJ2-2; no firm D call. The germline V gene has CDR1 LNHDA and CDR2 SQIVND (reference sequence). V lost 2 bases and J 6 bases, leaving 7 bases between the germline ends. This CDR3 spans 13 amino acids. The CDR3 region has the DNA TGTGCCAGTAGTATAAGGCAGGCCGGGGAGCTGTTTTTT. Its translation is CASSIRQAGELFF.

The chain has TRBV7-2 and TRBJ2-7, with D tentatively TRBD1 (5 bases). The germline V gene has CDR1 SGHTA and CDR2 FQGNSA. Trimming took 2 bases from V and 3 from J, leaving 14 bases between them. The CDR3 has 15 amino acids. Here the CDR3 DNA reads TGTGCCAGCAGCTTAAGCCGGCAGGGTAACTACGAGCAGTACTTC. Translating it yields CASSLSRQGNYEQYF.

This clone has more than one count but fewer than ten. The V call is TRBV7-2, the J call TRBJ1-1; D is uncertain. The CDR3 is 14 residues long. Trimming shortened V by 1 base and J by 11 bases, and 17 bases separated the two germline ends. CDR1 and CDR2 from the germline V gene are SGHTA and FQGNSA. CDR3 sequence reads: CASSLGSHQSSAFF. CDR3 DNA: TGTGCCAGCAGCTTAGGGAGTCATCAGTCCTCGGCTTTCTTT.

The V gene is TRBV5-1, the J gene TRBJ2-5; no clear D gene. The CDR3 extends over 13 amino acids. CDR1 is SGHRS, CDR2 YFSETQ, per germline. Trimming cost V 0 bases and J 1 base, with 4 bases left between them. The CDR3 protein is CASSLASQETQYF. The CDR3 DNA follows: TGCGCCAGCAGCTTGGCTTCCCAAGAGACCCAGTACTTC.

This clone was recorded a few times. CDR3 amino acids: CASSSQGYEQYF. The CDR3 nucleotides are TGTGCCAGCAGCTCTCAGGGCTACGAGCAGTACTTC. The chain links TRBV5-6 to TRBJ2-7, with D perhaps TRBD1 (5 bases). CDR1 is SGHDT, CDR2 YYEEEE, per germline. Trimming cost V 3 bases and J 3 bases, with 7 bases left between them. This CDR3 has 12 amino acids.

The chain couples TRBV28 to TRBJ1-2; D not certain. The V and J ends lost 4 bases and 8 bases respectively, with 14 bases between them. Germline V lookup: CDR1 MDHEN, CDR2 SYDVKM. This CDR3 has 13 amino acids. The CDR3 here is CASSYEEARGYTF. DNA for the CDR3: TGTGCCAGCAGTTATGAGGAGGCGCGGGGCTACACCTTC.

In this sample, this clone turned up many times. The chain links TRBV7-2 to TRBJ1-1; D gene unclear. Deletions cut 2 bases from V and 1 base from J, with 11 bases between. This CDR3 has 15 residues. CDR1 and CDR2 (germline): SGHTA, FQGNSA. The CDR3 sequence: CASSLKVGPNTEAFF. In DNA form, the CDR3 reads TGTGCCAGCAGCTTAAAAGTTGGCCCGAACACTGAAGCTTTCTTT.

In this sample, this clone turned up a few times. The genes are TRBV2 and TRBJ1-1; 7 nucleotides agree with TRBD1. Germline lookup yields CDR1 SNHLY and CDR2 FYNNEI. CDR3 length equals 14 residues. The ends lost 4 bases at V and 8 bases at J; junction bases unmatched: 10. The CDR3 DNA reads TGTGCCAGCAGTGTAAGGGGGCCGGGTAACGAAGCTTTCTTT. Translation gives CASSVRGPGNEAFF.

V usage is TRBV4-3 and J usage is TRBJ1-2; D may be TRBD1 (5 bases). Between the trimmed V and J ends, which lost 4 bases and 2 bases, there was a span of 11 bases. The CDR3 extends over 14 amino acids. The germline gives CDR1 LGHNA, CDR2 YSLEER. The CDR3 region has the DNA TGCGCCAGCAGCCTCTCACGGACAAACTATGGCTACACCTTC. Its protein is CASSLSRTNYGYTF.

This clone was picked up a small number of times. The rearrangement joins TRBV7-8 to TRBJ1-2; D call uncertain. The CDR3 is made up of 14 amino acids. Germline V gene lookup returns CDR1 SGHVS and CDR2 FQNEAQ. With 2 bases removed from V and 6 bases from J, the gap between germline ends came to 13 bases. As DNA, the CDR3 is TGTGCCAGCAGCTTAATGTCCCGCGCGGATGGCTACACCTTC. Protein: CASSLMSRADGYTF. The variable domain in full, completed from reference TRBV7-8 and TRBJ1-2, reads GAGVSQSPRYKVAKRGQDVALRCDPISGHVSLFWYQQALGQGPEFLTYFQNEAQLDKSGLPSDRFFAERPEGSVSTLKIQRTQQEDSAVYLCASSLMSRADGYTFGSGTRLTVV.